This T cell receptor beta chain was profiled in a study of T-cell reconstitution after alpha-beta-depleted transplantation in children. Whole-study findings and limits: After transplant, high TCRbeta diversity at day 60 in some patients arose from surviving recipient T cells and thymic progenitors. Diversity and T-cell counts at one year after transplant derived mostly from new T cells.

There are a few counts of this clonotype. Its target is unknown. Using unique molecular identifiers, the investigators prepared the TCRbeta library. One entry per CDR3 protein results from TCRdb running MiXCR on the PCR reads. Here the sample spans 530,000 or so distinct CDR3 sequences, over 25% being singletons. After removal of 6 bases from V and 3 bases from J, the junction contained 6 bases not matched to a gene. There are 15 residues in the CDR3. CDR1 is SNHLY and CDR2 is FYNNEI in the germline V gene. This receptor was obtained from a boy younger than two with Wiskott-Aldrich syndrome, due to receive a stem cell transplant. The V gene is TRBV2, the J gene TRBJ2-7; 12 bases fit TRBD2. Specimen: PBMCs, collected before TCRalphabeta/CD19-depleted stem cell transplant. The DNA of the CDR3 is TGTGCCAGCAGGGTTAGACTAGCGGGAGACTACGAGCAGTACTTC. Translated: CASRVRLAGDYEQYF.